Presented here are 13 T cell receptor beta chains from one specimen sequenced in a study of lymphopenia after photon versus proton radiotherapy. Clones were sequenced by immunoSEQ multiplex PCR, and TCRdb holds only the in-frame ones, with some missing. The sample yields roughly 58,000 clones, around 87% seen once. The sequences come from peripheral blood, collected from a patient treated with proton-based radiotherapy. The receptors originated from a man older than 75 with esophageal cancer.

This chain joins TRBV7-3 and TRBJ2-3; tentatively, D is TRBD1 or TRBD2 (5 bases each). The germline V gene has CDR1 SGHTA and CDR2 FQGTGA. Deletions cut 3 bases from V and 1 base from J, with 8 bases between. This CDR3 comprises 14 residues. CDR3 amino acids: CASSFLGGTDTQYF. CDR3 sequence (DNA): TGTGCCAGCAGCTTCTTGGGGGGCACAGATACGCAGTATTTT.

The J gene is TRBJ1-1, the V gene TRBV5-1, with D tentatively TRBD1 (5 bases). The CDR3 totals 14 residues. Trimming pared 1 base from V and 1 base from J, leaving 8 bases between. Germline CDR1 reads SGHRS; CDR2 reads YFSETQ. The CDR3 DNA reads TGCGCCAGCAGCTTGACAGGAGGGAACACTGAAGCTTTCTTT. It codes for CASSLTGGNTEAFF.

CDR3 bases: TGTGCCTGGAGCGCGGGACTAGCGGTAGAGACCCAGTACTTC. Amino acid sequence: CAWSAGLAVETQYF. The chain joins TRBV30 to TRBJ2-5; TRBD2 matches 11 bases. Unmatched junction bases numbered 4, after V lost 3 bases and J lost 4 bases. There are 14 residues in the CDR3. Germline loops: CDR1 GTSNPN, CDR2 SVGIG (reference sequence).

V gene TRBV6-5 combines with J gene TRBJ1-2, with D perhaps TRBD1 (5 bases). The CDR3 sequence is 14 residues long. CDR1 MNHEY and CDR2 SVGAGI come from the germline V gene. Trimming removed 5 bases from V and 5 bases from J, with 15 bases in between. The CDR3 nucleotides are TGTGCCAGCAGTCCCGGGACCTTCATTTATGGCTACACCTTC. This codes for CASSPGTFIYGYTF.

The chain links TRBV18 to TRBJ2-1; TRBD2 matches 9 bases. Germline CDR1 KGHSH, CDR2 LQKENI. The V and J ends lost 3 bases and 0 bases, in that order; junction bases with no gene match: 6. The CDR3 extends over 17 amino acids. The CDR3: CASSPRLAASSYNEQFF. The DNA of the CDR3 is TGTGCCAGCTCACCTAGACTAGCGGCAAGCTCCTACAATGAGCAGTTCTTC.

The CDR3: CAWSGGGTQETQYF. The CDR3 DNA reads as TGTGCCTGGAGTGGGGGGGGCACTCAAGAGACCCAGTACTTC. The chain has TRBV30 and TRBJ2-5; D perhaps matches TRBD2 (7 bases). V lost 1 base and J 2 bases, leaving 11 bases between the germline ends. Germline lookup yields CDR1 GTSNPN and CDR2 SVGIG (reference sequence). The length of the CDR3 is 14 residues. Based on the CDR3 plus reference TRBV30 and TRBJ2-5, the full variable domain is SQTIHQWPATLVQPVGSPLSLECTVEGTSNPNLYWYRQAAGRGLQLLFYSVGIGQISSEVPQNLSASRPQDRQFILSSKKLLLSDSGFYLCAWSGGGTQETQYFGPGTRLLVL.

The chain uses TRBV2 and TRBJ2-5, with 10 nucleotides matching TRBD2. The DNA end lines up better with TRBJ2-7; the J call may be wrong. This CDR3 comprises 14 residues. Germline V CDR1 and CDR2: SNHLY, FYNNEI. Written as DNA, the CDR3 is TGTGCCAGCAACTTAGCGGGGGGTTCCTACGAGCAGTACTTC. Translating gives CASNLAGGSYEQYF.

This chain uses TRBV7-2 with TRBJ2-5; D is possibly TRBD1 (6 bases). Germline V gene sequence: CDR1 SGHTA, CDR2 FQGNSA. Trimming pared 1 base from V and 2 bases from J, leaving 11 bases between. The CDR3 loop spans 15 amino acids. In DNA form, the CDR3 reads TGTGCCAGCAGCTTAGGGACAGTGGGACAAGAGACCCAGTACTTC. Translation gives CASSLGTVGQETQYF.

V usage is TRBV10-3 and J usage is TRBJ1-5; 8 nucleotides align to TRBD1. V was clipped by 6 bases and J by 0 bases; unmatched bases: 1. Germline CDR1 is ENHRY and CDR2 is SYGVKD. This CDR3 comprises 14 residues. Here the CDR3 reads CAISQGASNQPQHF. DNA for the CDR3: TGTGCCATCAGCCAGGGGGCTAGCAATCAGCCCCAGCATTTT.

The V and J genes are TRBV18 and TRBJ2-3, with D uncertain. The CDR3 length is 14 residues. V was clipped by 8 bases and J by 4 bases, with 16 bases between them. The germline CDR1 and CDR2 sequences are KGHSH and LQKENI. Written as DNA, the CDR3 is TGTGCCAGCGAAGCCAGTCAATCGCCAGATACGCAGTATTTT. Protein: CASEASQSPDTQYF.

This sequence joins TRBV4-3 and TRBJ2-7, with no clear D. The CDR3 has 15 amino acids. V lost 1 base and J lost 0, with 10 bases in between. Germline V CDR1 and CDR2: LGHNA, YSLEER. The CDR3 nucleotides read TGCGCCAGCAGCCAAGCCCAGGACGGCTCCTACGAGCAGTACTTC. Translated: CASSQAQDGSYEQYF.

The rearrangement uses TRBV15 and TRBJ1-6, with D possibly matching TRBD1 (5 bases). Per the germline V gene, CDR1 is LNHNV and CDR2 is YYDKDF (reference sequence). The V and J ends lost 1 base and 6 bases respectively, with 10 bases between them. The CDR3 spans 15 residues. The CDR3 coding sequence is TGTGCCACCAGCAGAGTTGTAGGGGTTAATTCACCCCTCCACTTT. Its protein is CATSRVVGVNSPLHF.

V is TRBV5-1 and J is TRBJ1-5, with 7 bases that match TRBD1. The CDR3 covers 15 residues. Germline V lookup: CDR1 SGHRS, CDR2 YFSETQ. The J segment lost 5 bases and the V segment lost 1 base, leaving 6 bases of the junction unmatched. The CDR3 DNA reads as TGCGCCAGCAGCTTGACAGGGGATTTAGATCAGCCCCAGCATTTT. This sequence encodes CASSLTGDLDQPQHF.